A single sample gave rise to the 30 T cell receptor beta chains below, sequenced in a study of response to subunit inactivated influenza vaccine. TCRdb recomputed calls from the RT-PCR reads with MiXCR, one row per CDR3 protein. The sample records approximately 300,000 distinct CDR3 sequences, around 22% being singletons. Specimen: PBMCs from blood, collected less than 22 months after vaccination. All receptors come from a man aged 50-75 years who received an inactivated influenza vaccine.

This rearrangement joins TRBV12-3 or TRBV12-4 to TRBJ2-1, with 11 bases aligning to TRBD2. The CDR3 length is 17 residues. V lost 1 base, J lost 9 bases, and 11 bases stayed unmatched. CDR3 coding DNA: TGTGCCAGCAGTTTAGGGGGACTAGCGGAGTCGGCTGGTGAGCAGTTCTTC. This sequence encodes CASSLGGLAESAGEQFF.

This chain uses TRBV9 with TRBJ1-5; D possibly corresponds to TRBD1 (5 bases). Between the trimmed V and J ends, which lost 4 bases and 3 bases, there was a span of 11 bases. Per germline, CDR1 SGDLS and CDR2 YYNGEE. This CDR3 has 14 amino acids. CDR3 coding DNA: TGTGCCAGCAGCACCGGACAAATCAATCAGCCCCAGCATTTT. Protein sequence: CASSTGQINQPQHF. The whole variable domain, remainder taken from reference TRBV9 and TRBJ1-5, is DSGVTQTPKHLITATGQRVTLRCSPRSGDLSVYWYQQSLDQGLQFLIQYYNGEERAKGNILERFSAQQFPDLHSELNLSSLELGDSALYFCASSTGQINQPQHFGDGTRLSIL.

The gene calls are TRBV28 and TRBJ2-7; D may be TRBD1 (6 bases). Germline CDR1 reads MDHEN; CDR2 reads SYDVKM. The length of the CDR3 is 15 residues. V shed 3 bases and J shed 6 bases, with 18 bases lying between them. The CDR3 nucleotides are TGTGCCAGCAGTTTCACAGGGTCCCCCGCGGGCGAGCAGTACTTC. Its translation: CASSFTGSPAGEQYF. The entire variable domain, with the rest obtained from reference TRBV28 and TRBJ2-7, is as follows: DVKVTQSSRYLVKRTGEKVFLECVQDMDHENMFWYRQDPGLGLRLIYFSYDVKMKEKGDIPEGYSVSREKKERFSLILESASTNQTSMYLCASSFTGSPAGEQYFGPGTRLTVT.

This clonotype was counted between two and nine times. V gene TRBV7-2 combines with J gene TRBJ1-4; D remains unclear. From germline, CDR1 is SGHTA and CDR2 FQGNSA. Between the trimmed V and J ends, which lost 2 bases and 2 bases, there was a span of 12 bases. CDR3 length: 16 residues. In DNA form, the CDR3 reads TGTGCCAGCAGCTTAATCGGATCTGCCACTAATGAAAAACTGTTTTTT. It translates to CASSLIGSATNEKLFF.

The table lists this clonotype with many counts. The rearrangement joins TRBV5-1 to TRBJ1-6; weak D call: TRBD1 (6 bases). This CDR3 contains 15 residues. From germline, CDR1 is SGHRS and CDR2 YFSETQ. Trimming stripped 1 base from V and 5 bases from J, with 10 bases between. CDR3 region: CASSLQAGDNSPLHF. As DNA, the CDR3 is TGCGCCAGCAGCTTGCAAGCAGGGGATAATTCACCCCTCCACTTT. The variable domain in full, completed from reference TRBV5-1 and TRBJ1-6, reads KAGVTQTPRYLIKTRGQQVTLSCSPISGHRSVSWYQQTPGQGLQFLFEYFSETQRNKGNFPGRFSGRQFSNSRSEMNVSTLELGDSALYLCASSLQAGDNSPLHFGNGTRLTVT.

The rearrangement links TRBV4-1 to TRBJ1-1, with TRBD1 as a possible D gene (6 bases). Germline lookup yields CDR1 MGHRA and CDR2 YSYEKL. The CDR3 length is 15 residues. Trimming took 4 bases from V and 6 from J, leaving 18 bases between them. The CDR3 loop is CASSRLDRPGSEAFF. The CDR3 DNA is TGCGCCAGCAGCCGACTAGACAGGCCGGGGTCTGAAGCTTTCTTT.

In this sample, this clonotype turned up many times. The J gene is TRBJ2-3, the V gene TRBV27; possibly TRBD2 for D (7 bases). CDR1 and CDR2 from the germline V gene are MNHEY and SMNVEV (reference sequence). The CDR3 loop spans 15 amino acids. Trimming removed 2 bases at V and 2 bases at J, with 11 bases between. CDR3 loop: CASSLVGGPTDTQYF. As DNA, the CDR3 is TGTGCCAGCAGTTTAGTGGGGGGGCCCACAGATACGCAGTATTTT.

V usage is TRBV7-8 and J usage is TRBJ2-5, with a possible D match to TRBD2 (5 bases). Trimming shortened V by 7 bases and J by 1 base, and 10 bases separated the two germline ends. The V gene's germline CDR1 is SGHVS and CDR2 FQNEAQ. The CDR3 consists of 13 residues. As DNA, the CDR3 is TGTGCCAGCACGAGGGCCATCCAAGAGACCCAGTACTTC. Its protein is CASTRAIQETQYF.

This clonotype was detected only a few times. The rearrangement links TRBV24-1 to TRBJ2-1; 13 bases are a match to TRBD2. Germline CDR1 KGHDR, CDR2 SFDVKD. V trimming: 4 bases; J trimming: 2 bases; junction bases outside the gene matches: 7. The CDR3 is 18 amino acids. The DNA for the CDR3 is TGTGCCACCAGTGACTCTCGGACTAGCGGGAGCACCTACAATGAGCAGTTCTTC. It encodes CATSDSRTSGSTYNEQFF.

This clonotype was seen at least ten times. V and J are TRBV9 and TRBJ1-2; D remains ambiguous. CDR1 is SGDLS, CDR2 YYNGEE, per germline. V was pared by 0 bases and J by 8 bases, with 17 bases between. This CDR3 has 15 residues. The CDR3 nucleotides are TGTGCCAGCAGCGTAGGAACAGCACGGAACCAAGGCTACACCTTC. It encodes CASSVGTARNQGYTF.

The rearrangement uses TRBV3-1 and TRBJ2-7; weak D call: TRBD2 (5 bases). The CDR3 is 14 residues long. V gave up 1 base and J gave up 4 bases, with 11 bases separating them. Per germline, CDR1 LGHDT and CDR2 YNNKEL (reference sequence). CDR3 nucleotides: TGTGCCAGCAGCCAAGGAGGAAGGAGGTACGAGCAGTACTTC. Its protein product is CASSQGGRRYEQYF.

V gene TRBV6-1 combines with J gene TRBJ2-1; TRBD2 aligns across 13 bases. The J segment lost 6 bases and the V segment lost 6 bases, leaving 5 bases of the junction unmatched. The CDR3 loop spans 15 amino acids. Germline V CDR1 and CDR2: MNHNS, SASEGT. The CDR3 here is CASSPTSGGINEQFF. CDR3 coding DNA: TGTGCCAGCAGCCCGACTAGCGGGGGGATCAATGAGCAGTTCTTC.

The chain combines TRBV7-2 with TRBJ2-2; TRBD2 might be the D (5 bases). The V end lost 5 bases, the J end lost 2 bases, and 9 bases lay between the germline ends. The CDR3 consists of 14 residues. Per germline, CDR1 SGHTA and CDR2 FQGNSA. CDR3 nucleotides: TGTGCCAGCAGCCGGGGTACTAACACCGGGGAGCTGTTTTTT. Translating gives CASSRGTNTGELFF. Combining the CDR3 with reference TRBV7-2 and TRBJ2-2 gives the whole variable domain GAGVSQSPSNKVTEKGKDVELRCDPISGHTALYWYRQSLGQGLEFLIYFQGNSAPDKSGLPSDRFSAERTGGSVSTLTIQRTQQEDSAVYLCASSRGTNTGELFFGEGSRLTVL.

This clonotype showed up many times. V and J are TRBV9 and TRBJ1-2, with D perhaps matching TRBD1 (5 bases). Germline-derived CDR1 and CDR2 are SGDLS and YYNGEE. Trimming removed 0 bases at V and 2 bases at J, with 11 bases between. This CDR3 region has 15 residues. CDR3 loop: CASSVGPGRNYGYTF. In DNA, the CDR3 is TGTGCCAGCAGCGTAGGACCGGGACGGAACTATGGCTACACCTTC.

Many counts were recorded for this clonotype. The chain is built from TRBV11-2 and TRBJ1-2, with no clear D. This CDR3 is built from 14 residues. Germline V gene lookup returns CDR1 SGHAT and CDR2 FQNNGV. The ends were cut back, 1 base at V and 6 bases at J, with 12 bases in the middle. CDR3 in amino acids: CASSLAGGEHGYTF. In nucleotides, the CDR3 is TGTGCCAGCAGCTTAGCGGGCGGGGAACATGGCTACACCTTC. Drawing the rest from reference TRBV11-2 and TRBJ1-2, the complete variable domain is EAGVAQSPRYKIIEKRQSVAFWCNPISGHATLYWYQQILGQGPKLLIQFQNNGVVDDSQLPKDRFSAERLKGVDSTLKIQPAKLEDSAVYLCASSLAGGEHGYTFGSGTRLTVV.

Written as DNA, the CDR3 is TGTGCCAGCAGCCCCTTTGGGGGCTCTGGAAACACCATATATTTT. Residues: CASSPFGGSGNTIYF. J is TRBJ1-3 and V is TRBV12-3 or TRBV12-4, with a tentative D call TRBD1 (5 bases). This CDR3 spans 15 amino acids. Trimming took off 6 bases at V and 0 bases at J, with 12 bases between the two ends.

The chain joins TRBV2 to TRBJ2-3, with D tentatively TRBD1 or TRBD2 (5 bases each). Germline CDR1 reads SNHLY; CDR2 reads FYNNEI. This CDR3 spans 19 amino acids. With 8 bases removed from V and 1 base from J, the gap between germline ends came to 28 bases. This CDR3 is CASAAYGAVGSSRTDTQYF. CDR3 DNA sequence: TGTGCCAGCGCTGCCTACGGGGCCGTAGGTTCCTCGCGCACAGATACGCAGTATTTT.

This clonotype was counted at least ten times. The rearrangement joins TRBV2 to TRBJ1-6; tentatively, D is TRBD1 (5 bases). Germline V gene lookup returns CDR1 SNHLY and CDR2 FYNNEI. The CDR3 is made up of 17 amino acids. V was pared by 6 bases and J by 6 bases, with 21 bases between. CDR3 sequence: CASRDPGAIGPNSPLHF. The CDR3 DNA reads TGTGCCAGCAGGGACCCTGGGGCTATCGGTCCTAATTCACCCCTCCACTTT. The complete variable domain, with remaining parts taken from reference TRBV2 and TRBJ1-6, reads EPEVTQTPSHQVTQMGQEVILRCVPISNHLYFYWYRQILGQKVEFLVSFYNNEISEKSEIFDDQFSVERPDGSNFTLKIRSTKLEDSAMYFCASRDPGAIGPNSPLHFGNGTRLTVT.

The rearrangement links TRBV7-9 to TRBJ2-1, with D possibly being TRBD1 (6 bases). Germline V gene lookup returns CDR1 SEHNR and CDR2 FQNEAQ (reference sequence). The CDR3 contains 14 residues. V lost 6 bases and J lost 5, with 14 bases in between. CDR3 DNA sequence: TGTGCCAGCAGTTCAAATGGACAGAACAATGAGCAGTTCTTC. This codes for CASSSNGQNNEQFF.

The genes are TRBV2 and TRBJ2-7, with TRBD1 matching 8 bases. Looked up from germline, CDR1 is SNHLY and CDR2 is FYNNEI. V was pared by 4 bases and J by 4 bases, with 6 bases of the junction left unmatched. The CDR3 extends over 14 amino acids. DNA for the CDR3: TGTGCCAGCAGTGGCGACAGGGGAGTTTACGAGCAGTACTTC. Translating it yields CASSGDRGVYEQYF.

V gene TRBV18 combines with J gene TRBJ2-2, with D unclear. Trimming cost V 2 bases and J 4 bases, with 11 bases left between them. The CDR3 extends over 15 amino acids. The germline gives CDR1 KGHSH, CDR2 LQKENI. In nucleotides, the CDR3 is TGTGCCAGCTCACCAAGCCGCGGCGGCACCGGGGAGCTGTTTTTT. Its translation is CASSPSRGGTGELFF. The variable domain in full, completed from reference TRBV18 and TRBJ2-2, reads NAGVMQNPRHLVRRRGQEARLRCSPMKGHSHVYWYRQLPEEGLKFMVYLQKENIIDESGMPKERFSAEFPKEGPSILRIQQVVRGDSAAYFCASSPSRGGTGELFFGEGSRLTVL.

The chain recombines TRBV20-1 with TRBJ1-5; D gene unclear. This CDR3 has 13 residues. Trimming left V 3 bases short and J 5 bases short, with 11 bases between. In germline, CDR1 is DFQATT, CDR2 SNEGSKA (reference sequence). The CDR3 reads CSARATLYQPQHF. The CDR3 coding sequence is TGCAGTGCTAGGGCGACTCTCTATCAGCCCCAGCATTTT.

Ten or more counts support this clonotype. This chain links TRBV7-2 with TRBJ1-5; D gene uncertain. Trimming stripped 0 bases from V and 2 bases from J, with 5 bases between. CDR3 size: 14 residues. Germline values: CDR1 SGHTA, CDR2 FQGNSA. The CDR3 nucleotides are TGTGCCAGCAGCTTAGCAGGACGCAATCAGCCCCAGCATTTT. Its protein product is CASSLAGRNQPQHF.

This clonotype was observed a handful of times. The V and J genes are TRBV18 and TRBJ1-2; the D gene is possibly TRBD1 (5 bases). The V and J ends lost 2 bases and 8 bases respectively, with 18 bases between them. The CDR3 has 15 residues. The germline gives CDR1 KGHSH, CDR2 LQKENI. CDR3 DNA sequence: TGTGCCAGCTCACCAGGGACGGACCAACTATCGGGCTACACCTTC. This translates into CASSPGTDQLSGYTF.

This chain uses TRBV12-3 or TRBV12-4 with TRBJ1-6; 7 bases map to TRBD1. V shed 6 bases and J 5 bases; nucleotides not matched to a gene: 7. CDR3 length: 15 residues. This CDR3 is CASRPQGTNNSPLHF. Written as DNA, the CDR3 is TGTGCCAGCAGGCCACAGGGGACTAATAATTCACCCCTCCACTTT.

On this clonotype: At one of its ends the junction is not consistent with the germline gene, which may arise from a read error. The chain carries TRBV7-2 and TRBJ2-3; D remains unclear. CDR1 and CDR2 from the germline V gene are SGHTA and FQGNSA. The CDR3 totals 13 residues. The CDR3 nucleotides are TGTGACAGCAGCCCCGACTGGGGAGATACGCAGTATTTT. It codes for CDSSPDWGDTQYF.

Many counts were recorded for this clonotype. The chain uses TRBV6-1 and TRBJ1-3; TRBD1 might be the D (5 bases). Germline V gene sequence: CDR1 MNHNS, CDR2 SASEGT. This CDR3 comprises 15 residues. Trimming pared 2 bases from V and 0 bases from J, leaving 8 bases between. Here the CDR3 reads CASSEQGGSGNTIYF. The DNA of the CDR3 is TGTGCCAGCAGTGAACAGGGAGGCTCTGGAAACACCATATATTTT.

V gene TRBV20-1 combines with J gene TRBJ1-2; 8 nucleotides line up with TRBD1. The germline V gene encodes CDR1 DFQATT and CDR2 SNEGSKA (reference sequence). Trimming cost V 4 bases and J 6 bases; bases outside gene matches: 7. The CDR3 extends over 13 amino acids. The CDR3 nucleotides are TGCAGTGCTACCGACAGGGGAATTAATGGCTACACCTTC. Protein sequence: CSATDRGINGYTF.

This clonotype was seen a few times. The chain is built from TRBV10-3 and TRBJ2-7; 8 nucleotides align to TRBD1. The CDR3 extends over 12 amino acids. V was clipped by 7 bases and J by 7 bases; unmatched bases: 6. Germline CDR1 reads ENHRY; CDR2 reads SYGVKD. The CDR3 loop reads CAITSGGEEQYF. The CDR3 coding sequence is TGTGCCATCACTTCAGGGGGCGAGGAGCAGTACTTC.

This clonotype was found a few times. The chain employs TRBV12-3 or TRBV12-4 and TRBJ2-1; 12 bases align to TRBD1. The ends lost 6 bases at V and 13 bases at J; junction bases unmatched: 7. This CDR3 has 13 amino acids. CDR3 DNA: TGTGCCAGCAGCCAACTTGGGACAGGGGGCCAGTTCTTC. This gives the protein CASSQLGTGGQFF.